One sample yielded the 8 T cell receptor beta chains listed below, sequenced in a study of response to subunit inactivated influenza vaccine. TCRdb called the RT-PCR reads again in MiXCR, with one record for every CDR3 protein. The repertoire holds hundreds of thousands of distinct CDR3 sequences, with 12% to 15% as singletons. The sequenced sample was PBMCs from blood, obtained 14 to 15 days before vaccination. Every receptor here comes from a man between 45 and 60 years old who received an inactivated influenza vaccine.

This clonotype was seen repeatedly, ten times or more. The chain links TRBV20-1 to TRBJ2-1; perhaps TRBD2 as D (6 bases). The CDR3 spans 14 residues. CDR1 is DFQATT, CDR2 SNEGSKA, per germline (reference sequence). The ends were cut back, 5 bases at V and 5 bases at J, with 16 bases in the middle. The CDR3 here is CSAYRLERNNEQFF. CDR3 coding DNA: TGCAGTGCTTACCGACTAGAACGGAACAATGAGCAGTTCTTC.

This clonotype was recorded at least ten times. This CDR3 reads CASTIQGARYNEQFF. The CDR3 nucleotides are TGTGCCAGCACCATACAGGGGGCTAGATACAATGAGCAGTTCTTC. J is TRBJ2-1 and V is TRBV7-9; the match to TRBD1 covers 9 bases. J lost 4 bases, V lost 7 bases, and 8 bases had no gene match. The germline V gene encodes CDR1 SEHNR and CDR2 FQNEAQ (reference sequence). The length of the CDR3 is 15 residues.

In this sample, this clonotype turned up a few times. The rearrangement links TRBV29-1 to TRBJ1-1; the D gene is possibly TRBD1 (5 bases). CDR3 size: 16 residues. The V end was cut by 7 bases, the J end by 0 bases, with 21 bases between. CDR1 and CDR2 (germline): SQVTM, ANQGSEA. The CDR3 DNA sequence: TGCAGCGCTGCCTATCGTCCAGGGCCCTTGAACACTGAAGCTTTCTTT. Encoded protein: CSAAYRPGPLNTEAFF.

V gene TRBV11-1 combines with J gene TRBJ2-1; weak D call: TRBD2 (6 bases). Trimming left V 2 bases short and J 7 bases short, with 24 bases between. Germline V gene data show CDR1 as SGHAT and CDR2 as FQDESV (reference sequence). The CDR3 runs to 18 residues. Here the CDR3 reads CASSLTPGVLASGNEQFF. CDR3 nucleotide sequence: TGTGCCAGCAGCTTAACTCCTGGGGTTCTAGCGAGTGGGAATGAGCAGTTCTTC. Full variable domain (outside the CDR3, taken from reference TRBV11-1 and TRBJ2-1): EAEVAQSPRYKITEKSQAVAFWCDPISGHATLYWYRQILGQGPELLVQFQDESVVDDSQLPKDRFSAERLKGVDSTLKIQPAELGDSAMYLCASSLTPGVLASGNEQFFGPGTRLTVL.

This clonotype has more than one count but fewer than ten. This chain links TRBV20-1 with TRBJ1-2; D is unresolved. V lost 2 bases, J lost 8 bases, and 12 bases lay in between. The CDR3 consists of 12 residues. Germline CDR1 reads DFQATT; CDR2 reads SNEGSKA (reference sequence). The DNA for the CDR3 is TGCAGTGCTAGATCCCGAGAGGGCGGCTACACCTTC. Protein: CSARSREGGYTF.

There are many counts of this clonotype. The rearrangement links TRBV12-3 or TRBV12-4 to TRBJ2-1, with 9 bases lining up with TRBD2. With V trimmed by 7 bases and J by 4 bases, 17 bases remained unmatched. The CDR3 length is 18 residues. The DNA of the CDR3 is TGTGCCAGCACTCGTATGGGCGGGAGGGCCGATTCTTACAATGAGCAGTTCTTC. It translates to CASTRMGGRADSYNEQFF.

This clonotype has only a few counts. This sequence joins TRBV7-2 and TRBJ2-5; D is ambiguous. Trimming cost V 3 bases and J 5 bases, with 13 bases left between them. Per the germline V gene, CDR1 is SGHTA and CDR2 is FQGNSA. The CDR3 has 14 amino acids. CDR3 sequence: CASSFLGVAETQYF. CDR3 in DNA: TGTGCCAGCAGCTTTCTTGGGGTGGCGGAGACCCAGTACTTC. Looking up the rest from reference TRBV7-2 and TRBJ2-5 gives the full variable domain: GAGVSQSPSNKVTEKGKDVELRCDPISGHTALYWYRQSLGQGLEFLIYFQGNSAPDKSGLPSDRFSAERTGGSVSTLTIQRTQQEDSAVYLCASSFLGVAETQYFGPGTRLLVL.

This clonotype was counted a few times. This chain uses TRBV20-1 with TRBJ2-7, with a weak D call TRBD2 (5 bases). The CDR3 loop spans 14 amino acids. The germline CDR1 and CDR2 sequences are DFQATT and SNEGSKA (reference sequence). V lost 6 bases and J 2 bases, leaving 17 bases between the germline ends. The CDR3: CSAAVPGKTYEQYF. The CDR3 region has the DNA TGCAGTGCCGCCGTCCCGGGGAAAACCTACGAGCAGTACTTC.